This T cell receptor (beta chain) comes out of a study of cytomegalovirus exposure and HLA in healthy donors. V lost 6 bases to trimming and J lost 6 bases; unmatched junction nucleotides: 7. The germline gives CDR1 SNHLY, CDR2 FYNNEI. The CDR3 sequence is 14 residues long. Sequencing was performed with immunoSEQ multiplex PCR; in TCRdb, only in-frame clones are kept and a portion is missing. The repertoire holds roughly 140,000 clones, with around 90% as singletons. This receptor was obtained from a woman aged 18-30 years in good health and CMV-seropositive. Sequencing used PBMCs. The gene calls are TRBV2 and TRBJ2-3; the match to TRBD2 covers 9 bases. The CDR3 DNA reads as TGTGCCAGCAGCAATGGACTAGCGCAGGATACGCAGTATTTT. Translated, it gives CASSNGLAQDTQYF.